This T cell receptor (beta chain) derives from a study of T cell repertoires in cytomegalovirus infection. Overall study: Both a matching HLA type and CMV infection were indicated by public TCR beta signatures. General observations from the study: Within the response measured ex vivo, HLA-C-restricted CMV-specific TCR beta clonotypes were dominant.

This clonotype is categorized as medium-sized (0.01 to 0.1%). As yet, its antigen is unknown. Germline V CDR1 and CDR2: SGHTA, FQGNSA. Trimming at V came to 6 bases and at J to 0 bases, leaving 4 bases not matched to a gene. The CDR3 runs to 15 residues. MiXCR was run by TCRdb on the reads, yielding one entry per CDR3 protein. The sample has around 710,000 distinct CDR3 sequences; 25% to 30% are singletons. Source: cultured CD8+ T cells from PBMCs, taken from culture after CMV antigen stimulation. The sequence was obtained from a human donor in good health (CMV status not recorded). Some clones in this sample may be carry-over from other donors' samples. The genes are TRBV7-2 and TRBJ2-1; 8 bases map to TRBD2. The CDR3 region is CASRVAGISYNEQFF. The CDR3 region has the DNA TGTGCCAGCAGGGTAGCGGGAATCTCCTACAATGAGCAGTTCTTC. Looking up the rest from reference TRBV7-2 and TRBJ2-1 gives the full variable domain: GAGVSQSPSNKVTEKGKDVELRCDPISGHTALYWYRQSLGQGLEFLIYFQGNSAPDKSGLPSDRFSAERTGGSVSTLTIQRTQQEDSAVYLCASRVAGISYNEQFFGPGTRLTVL.